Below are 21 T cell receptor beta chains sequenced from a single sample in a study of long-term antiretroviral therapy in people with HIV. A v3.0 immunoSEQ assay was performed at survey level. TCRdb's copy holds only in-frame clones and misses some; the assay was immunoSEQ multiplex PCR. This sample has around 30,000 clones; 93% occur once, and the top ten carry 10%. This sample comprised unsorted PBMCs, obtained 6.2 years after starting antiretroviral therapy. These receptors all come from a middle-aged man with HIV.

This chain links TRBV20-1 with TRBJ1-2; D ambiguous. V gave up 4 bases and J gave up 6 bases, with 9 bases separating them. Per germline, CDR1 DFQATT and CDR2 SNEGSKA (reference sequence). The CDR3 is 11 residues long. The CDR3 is CSAKRVDGYTF. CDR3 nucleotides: TGCAGTGCTAAAAGGGTAGATGGCTACACCTTC.

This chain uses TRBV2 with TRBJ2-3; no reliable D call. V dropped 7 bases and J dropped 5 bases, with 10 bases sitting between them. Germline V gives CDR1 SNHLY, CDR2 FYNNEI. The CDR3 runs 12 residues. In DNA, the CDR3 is TGTGCCAGCAACCTAAGGGTAGATACGCAGTATTTT. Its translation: CASNLRVDTQYF.

The CDR3 reads CASSFGTGDEQYF. The DNA of the CDR3 is TGTGCCAGCAGTTTCGGGACCGGGGACGAGCAGTACTTC. The chain joins TRBV6-5 to TRBJ2-7; D could derive from TRBD1 or TRBD2 (5 bases each). Trimming shortened V by 4 bases and J by 5 bases, and 12 bases separated the two germline ends. This CDR3 is built from 13 residues. Germline CDR1 reads MNHEY; CDR2 reads SVGAGI.

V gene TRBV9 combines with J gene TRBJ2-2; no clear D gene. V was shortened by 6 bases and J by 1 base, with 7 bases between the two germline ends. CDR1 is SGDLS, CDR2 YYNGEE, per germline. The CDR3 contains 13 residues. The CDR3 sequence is CASKTGNTGELFF. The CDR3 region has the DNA TGTGCCAGCAAGACGGGGAACACCGGGGAGCTGTTTTTT. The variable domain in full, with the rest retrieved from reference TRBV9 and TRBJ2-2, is DSGVTQTPKHLITATGQRVTLRCSPRSGDLSVYWYQQSLDQGLQFLIQYYNGEERAKGNILERFSAQQFPDLHSELNLSSLELGDSALYFCASKTGNTGELFFGEGSRLTVL.

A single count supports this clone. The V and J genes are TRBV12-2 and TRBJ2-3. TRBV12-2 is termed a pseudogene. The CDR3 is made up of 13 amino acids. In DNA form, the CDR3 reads TGTGCAAGTCGCTTAGCGAACCCTGATACGCAGTATTTT. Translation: CASRLANPDTQYF.

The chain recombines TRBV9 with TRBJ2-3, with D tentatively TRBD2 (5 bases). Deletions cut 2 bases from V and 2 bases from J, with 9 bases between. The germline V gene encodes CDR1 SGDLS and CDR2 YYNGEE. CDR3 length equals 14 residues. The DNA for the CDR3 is TGTGCCAGCAGCGTCCTCCGGGACACAGATACGCAGTATTTT. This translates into CASSVLRDTDTQYF.

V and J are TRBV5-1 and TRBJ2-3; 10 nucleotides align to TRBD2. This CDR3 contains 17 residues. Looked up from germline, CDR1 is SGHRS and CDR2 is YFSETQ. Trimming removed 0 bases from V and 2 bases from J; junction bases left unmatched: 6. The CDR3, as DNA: TGCGCCAGCAGCTTGGGGCTAGCGGGGGTACCCACAGATACGCAGTATTTT. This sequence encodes CASSLGLAGVPTDTQYF.

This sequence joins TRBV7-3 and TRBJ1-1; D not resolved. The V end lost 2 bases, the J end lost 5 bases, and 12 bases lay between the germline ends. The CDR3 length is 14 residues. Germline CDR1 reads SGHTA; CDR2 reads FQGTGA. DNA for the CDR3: TGTGCCAGCAGCTTAGATCCAGGAGGGACTGAAGCTTTCTTT. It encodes CASSLDPGGTEAFF.

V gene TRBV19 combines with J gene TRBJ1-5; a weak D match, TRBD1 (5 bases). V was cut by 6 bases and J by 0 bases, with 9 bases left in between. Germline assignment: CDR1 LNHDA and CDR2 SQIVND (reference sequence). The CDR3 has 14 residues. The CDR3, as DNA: TGTGCCAGTAGGACAGATTATAGCAATCAGCCCCAGCATTTT. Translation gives CASRTDYSNQPQHF.

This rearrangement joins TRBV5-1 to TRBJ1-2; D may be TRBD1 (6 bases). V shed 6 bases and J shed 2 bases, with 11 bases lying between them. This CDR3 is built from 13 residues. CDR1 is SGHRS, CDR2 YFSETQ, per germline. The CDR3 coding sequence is TGCGCCAGCACCGGACAGAACAACTATGGCTACACCTTC. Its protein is CASTGQNNYGYTF.

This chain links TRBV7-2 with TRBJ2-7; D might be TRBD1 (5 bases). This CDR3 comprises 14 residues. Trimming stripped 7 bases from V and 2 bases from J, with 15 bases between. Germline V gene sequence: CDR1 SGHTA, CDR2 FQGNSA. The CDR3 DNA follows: TGTGCCAGCACCCTTGAAAAGGGGCCCTACGAGCAGTACTTC. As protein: CASTLEKGPYEQYF.

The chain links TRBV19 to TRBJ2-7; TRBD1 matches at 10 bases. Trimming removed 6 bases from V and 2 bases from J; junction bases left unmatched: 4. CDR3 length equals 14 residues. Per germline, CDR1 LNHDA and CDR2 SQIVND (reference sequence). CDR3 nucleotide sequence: TGTGCCAGTAGGTCGGGGACAGGGGCCTACGAGCAGTACTTC. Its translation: CASRSGTGAYEQYF. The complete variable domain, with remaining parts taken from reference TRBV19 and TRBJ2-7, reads DGGITQSPKYLFRKEGQNVTLSCEQNLNHDAMYWYRQDPGQGLRLIYYSQIVNDFQKGDIAEGYSVSREKKESFPLTVTSAQKNPTAFYLCASRSGTGAYEQYFGPGTRLTVT.

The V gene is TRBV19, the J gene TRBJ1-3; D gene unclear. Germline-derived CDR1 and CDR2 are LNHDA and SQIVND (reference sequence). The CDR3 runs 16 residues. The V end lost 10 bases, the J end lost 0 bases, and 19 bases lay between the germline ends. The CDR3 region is CATKGRVLGSGNTIYF. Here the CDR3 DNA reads TGTGCCACGAAAGGCCGGGTCCTCGGCTCTGGAAACACCATATATTTT.

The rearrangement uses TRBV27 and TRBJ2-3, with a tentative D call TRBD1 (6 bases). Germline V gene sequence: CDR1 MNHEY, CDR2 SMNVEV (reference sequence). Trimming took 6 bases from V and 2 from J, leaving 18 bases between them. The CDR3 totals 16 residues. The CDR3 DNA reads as TGTGCCAGCAGCCCTTACCTACAGGGCTTCACAGATACGCAGTATTTT. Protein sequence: CASSPYLQGFTDTQYF.

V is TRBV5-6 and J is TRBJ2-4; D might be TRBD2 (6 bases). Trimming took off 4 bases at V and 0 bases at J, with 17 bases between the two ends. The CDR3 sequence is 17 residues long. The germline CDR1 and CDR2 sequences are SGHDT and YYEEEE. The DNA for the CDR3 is TGTGCCAGCAGCCCCCCGACGGGAGTGGGAGCCAAAAACATTCAGTACTTC. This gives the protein CASSPPTGVGAKNIQYF.

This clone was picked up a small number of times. As DNA, the CDR3 is TGTGTCCTGTCGAACAGGGTGAAGGCAGATACGCAGTATTTT. It is translated as CVLSNRVKADTQYF. The V and J genes are TRBV30 and TRBJ2-3; a weak D match, TRBD1 (6 bases). CDR3 length: 14 amino acids. The germline V gene encodes CDR1 GTSNPN and CDR2 SVGIG (reference sequence).

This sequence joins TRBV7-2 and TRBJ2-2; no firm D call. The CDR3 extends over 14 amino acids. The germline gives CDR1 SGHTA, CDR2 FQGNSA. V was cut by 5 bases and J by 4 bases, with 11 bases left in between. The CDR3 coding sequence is TGTGCCAGCAGCCCGGCGGTGGGCACCGGGGAGCTGTTTTTT. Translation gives CASSPAVGTGELFF.

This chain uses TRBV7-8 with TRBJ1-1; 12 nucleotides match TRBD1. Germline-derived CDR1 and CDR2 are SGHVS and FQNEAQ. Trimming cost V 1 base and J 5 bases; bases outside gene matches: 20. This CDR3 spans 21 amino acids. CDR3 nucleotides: TGTGCCAGCAGCTTAGTATTGAGTCAGGGACAGGGGGCTGCATTAGGGACTGAAGCTTTCTTT. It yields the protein CASSLVLSQGQGAALGTEAFF.

CDR3: CASSEQAARQPQHF. DNA for the CDR3: TGTGCCAGCAGTGAACAGGCAGCCCGTCAGCCCCAGCATTTT. The V gene is TRBV6-1, the J gene TRBJ1-5; unclear D gene. Trimming cost V 2 bases and J 6 bases, with 11 bases left between them. The germline gives CDR1 MNHNS, CDR2 SASEGT. The CDR3 is 14 amino acids.

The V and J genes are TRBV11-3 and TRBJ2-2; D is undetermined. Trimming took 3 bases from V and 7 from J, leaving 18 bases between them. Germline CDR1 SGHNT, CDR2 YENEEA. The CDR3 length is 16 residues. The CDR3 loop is CASSFSVAKGFGELFF. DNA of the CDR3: TGTGCCAGCAGCTTCTCTGTCGCGAAGGGCTTCGGGGAGCTGTTTTTT.

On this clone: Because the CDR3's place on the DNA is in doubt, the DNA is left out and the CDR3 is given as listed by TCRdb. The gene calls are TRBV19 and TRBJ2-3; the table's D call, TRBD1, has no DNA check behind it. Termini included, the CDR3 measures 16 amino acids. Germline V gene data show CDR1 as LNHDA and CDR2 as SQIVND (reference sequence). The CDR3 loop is CASTSGQGINGDTQYF.